Each of the 28 T cell receptor beta chains below was sequenced from the same sample in a study of cytomegalovirus exposure and HLA in healthy donors. Data came from immunoSEQ multiplex PCR; TCRdb stores just in-frame clones and leaves some out. The repertoire has some 140,000 clones, about 90% of them found once; the top ten carry roughly 3%. The sample was PBMCs. These receptors originate from a young man in good health and CMV-seronegative.

V usage is TRBV6-5 and J usage is TRBJ2-7, with TRBD2 matching 10 bases. The CDR3 contains 15 residues. J lost 4 bases, V lost 3 bases, and 6 bases had no gene match. Germline CDR1 reads MNHEY; CDR2 reads SVGAGI. CDR3 bases: TGTGCCAGCAGTTATCTAGCGGGAGCGATATACGAGCAGTACTTC. Its protein is CASSYLAGAIYEQYF.

The J gene is TRBJ1-2, the V gene TRBV5-1; the D gene is possibly TRBD1 (5 bases). V was shortened by 4 bases and J by 4 bases, with 17 bases between the two germline ends. Germline-derived CDR1 and CDR2 are SGHRS and YFSETQ. The CDR3 is made up of 15 amino acids. Written as DNA, the CDR3 is TGCGCCAGCAGCCCCGGGCAGGGCGCTATCTATGGCTACACCTTC. It translates to CASSPGQGAIYGYTF.

The chain employs TRBV30 and TRBJ2-1; TRBD2 agrees at 10 bases. There are 13 residues in the CDR3. Germline V gene data show CDR1 as GTSNPN and CDR2 as SVGIG (reference sequence). J gave up 14 bases and V 1 base, and 8 bases lay outside the gene matches. DNA of the CDR3: TGTGCCTGGAGTGAGGAACCCGGGACTAGCGAGTTCTTC. Translated, it gives CAWSEEPGTSEFF. Full variable domain (rest looked up from reference TRBV30 and TRBJ2-1): SQTIHQWPATLVQPVGSPLSLECTVEGTSNPNLYWYRQAAGRGLQLLFYSVGIGQISSEVPQNLSASRPQDRQFILSSKKLLLSDSGFYLCAWSEEPGTSEFFGPGTRLTVL.

The J gene is TRBJ2-4, the V gene TRBV9, with 7 nucleotides matching TRBD2. The germline gives CDR1 SGDLS, CDR2 YYNGEE. Trimming at V came to 4 bases and at J to 3 bases, leaving 4 bases not matched to a gene. This CDR3 has 14 residues. This CDR3 is CASSQAGDKNIQYF. In DNA, the CDR3 is TGTGCCAGCAGCCAGGCGGGGGACAAAAACATTCAGTACTTC.

The J gene is TRBJ2-7, the V gene TRBV27, with TRBD2 identical over 10 bases. There are 15 residues in the CDR3. V shed 5 bases, J shed 5 bases, and the junction held 9 bases outside the gene matches. Germline assignment: CDR1 MNHEY and CDR2 SMNVEV (reference sequence). The CDR3 DNA reads as TGTGCCAGCAGTCCTCTCGGGGGGACTAGCGACGAGCAGTACTTC. This gives the protein CASSPLGGTSDEQYF.

This clone came up once. The chain has TRBV4-1 and TRBJ2-1, with TRBD2 identical over 12 bases. V shed 4 bases, J shed 4 bases, and the junction held 5 bases outside the gene matches. Germline values: CDR1 MGHRA, CDR2 YSYEKL. There are 16 residues in the CDR3. The CDR3 bases are TGCGCCAGCAGCCTCTCACTAGCGGGGGGATACAATGAGCAGTTCTTC. It is translated as CASSLSLAGGYNEQFF.

This clone has more than one count but fewer than ten. CDR3 bases: TGCGCCAGCAGCTCCGGTTTTGAGCAGTTCTTC. Its protein product is CASSSGFEQFF. The V gene is TRBV5-1, the J gene TRBJ2-1; no clear D gene. V lost 3 bases and J lost 9, with 7 bases in between. CDR1 is SGHRS, CDR2 YFSETQ, per germline. This CDR3 spans 11 amino acids. The full variable domain, rest sourced from reference TRBV5-1 and TRBJ2-1, is KAGVTQTPRYLIKTRGQQVTLSCSPISGHRSVSWYQQTPGQGLQFLFEYFSETQRNKGNFPGRFSGRQFSNSRSEMNVSTLELGDSALYLCASSSGFEQFFGPGTRLTVL.

The V gene is TRBV5-1, the J gene TRBJ1-1; 9 bases line up with TRBD1. V lost 0 bases to trimming and J lost 3 bases; unmatched junction nucleotides: 3. This CDR3 region has 15 residues. Germline CDR1 SGHRS, CDR2 YFSETQ. Here the CDR3 DNA reads TGCGCCAGCAGCTTGGGGGGACAGGGATACACTGAAGCTTTCTTT. This translates into CASSLGGQGYTEAFF.

The gene calls are TRBV6-5 and TRBJ1-6, with D tentatively TRBD1 (6 bases). The CDR3 loop spans 15 amino acids. Germline CDR1 reads MNHEY; CDR2 reads SVGAGI. Between the trimmed V and J ends, which lost 5 bases and 2 bases, there was a span of 10 bases. In DNA form, the CDR3 reads TGTGCCAGCAGTAACACAGGGCCCTATAATTCACCCCTCCACTTT. Residues: CASSNTGPYNSPLHF.

This clone was counted only a few times. The V and J genes are TRBV6-5 and TRBJ1-6, with 7 bases fitting TRBD1. Germline V gene lookup returns CDR1 MNHEY and CDR2 SVGAGI. V lost 7 bases to trimming and J lost 1 base; unmatched junction nucleotides: 4. This CDR3 comprises 15 residues. The CDR3 spells CASNRGRSYNSPLHF. The CDR3 DNA follows: TGTGCCAGCAACAGGGGTCGTTCCTATAATTCACCCCTCCACTTT.

The table lists this clone with a few counts. V and J are TRBV2 and TRBJ2-2; 9 positions agree with TRBD1. J lost 3 bases, V lost 2 bases, and 4 bases had no gene match. CDR3 length: 16 residues. Germline lookup yields CDR1 SNHLY and CDR2 FYNNEI. The CDR3: CASSENTGGYTGELFF. The CDR3 DNA is TGTGCCAGCAGTGAAAATACAGGGGGCTACACCGGGGAGCTGTTTTTT.

The J gene is TRBJ1-5, the V gene TRBV6-5, with D unclear. The CDR3 extends over 14 amino acids. Per the germline V gene, CDR1 is MNHEY and CDR2 is SVGAGI. The V end was cut by 0 bases, the J end by 3 bases, with 6 bases between. The CDR3 reads CASSYSVDNQPQHF. CDR3 coding DNA: TGTGCCAGCAGTTACTCCGTAGACAATCAGCCCCAGCATTTT.

This clone was found once. The chain employs TRBV7-6 and TRBJ2-1, with 9 bases that match TRBD2. This CDR3 is 16 amino acids long. J gave up 4 bases and V 1 base, and 5 bases lay outside the gene matches. Germline CDR1 SGHVS, CDR2 FNYEAQ. The DNA of the CDR3 is TGTGCCAGCAGCTTAGTAGGCGGGGGGGAATACAATGAGCAGTTCTTC. Encoded protein: CASSLVGGGEYNEQFF.

The chain has TRBV27 and TRBJ2-6; D may be TRBD1 (6 bases). The V end lost 5 bases, the J end lost 0 bases, and 23 bases lay between the germline ends. Germline V gene lookup returns CDR1 MNHEY and CDR2 SMNVEV (reference sequence). The CDR3 consists of 20 residues. The CDR3 region has the DNA TGTGCCAGCAGTCTCTACCTCCGGACAGCAACCCTCTCTGGGGCCAACGTCCTGACTTTC. It yields the protein CASSLYLRTATLSGANVLTF.

This clone was counted a few times. The V call is TRBV2, the J call TRBJ1-2; 10 nucleotides align to TRBD1. V lost 6 bases and J lost 2; bases outside the gene matches: 9. CDR3 length: 16 amino acids. CDR1 SNHLY and CDR2 FYNNEI come from the germline V gene. The CDR3 bases are TGTGCCAGCAGCAAGGACAGGGGGAGAAGGAACTATGGCTACACCTTC. The encoded protein is CASSKDRGRRNYGYTF.

The chain is built from TRBV27 and TRBJ2-5; 10 bases are shared with TRBD1. V was clipped by 5 bases and J by 4 bases; unmatched bases: 4. This CDR3 spans 14 amino acids. Germline CDR1 and CDR2: MNHEY and SMNVEV (reference sequence). The CDR3 loop reads CASSPRTGGETQYF. In nucleotides, the CDR3 is TGTGCCAGCAGTCCTCGGACAGGGGGAGAGACCCAGTACTTC.

The chain couples TRBV6-5 to TRBJ2-7; the D gene is possibly TRBD2 (6 bases). Germline V CDR1 and CDR2: MNHEY, SVGAGI. V gave up 2 bases and J gave up 2 bases, with 13 bases separating them. This CDR3 comprises 15 residues. This chain's CDR3 is CASSYGGATAYEQYF. The DNA for the CDR3 is TGTGCCAGCAGTTACGGAGGGGCTACAGCCTACGAGCAGTACTTC.

The gene calls are TRBV11-2 and TRBJ2-7, with D maybe TRBD2 (5 bases). Trimming removed 3 bases at V and 0 bases at J, with 9 bases between. Germline CDR1 and CDR2: SGHAT and FQNNGV. CDR3 length: 14 residues. CDR3 DNA sequence: TGTGCCAGCAGCTTCGGCGGGTTCTCCTACGAGCAGTACTTC. Its protein is CASSFGGFSYEQYF.

J is TRBJ2-7 and V is TRBV7-2; possibly TRBD2 for D (5 bases). The CDR3 extends over 15 amino acids. V was pared by 3 bases and J by 2 bases, with 14 bases between. The germline V gene encodes CDR1 SGHTA and CDR2 FQGNSA. The CDR3 DNA sequence: TGTGCCAGCAGCTTTCGGGGATATAGTACCTACGAGCAGTACTTC. It yields the protein CASSFRGYSTYEQYF.

In its sample, this clone was seen once. V and J are TRBV5-1 and TRBJ2-7; maybe TRBD2 (5 bases). CDR3 length: 16 residues. V lost 0 bases and J lost 2, with 15 bases in between. The germline V gene has CDR1 SGHRS and CDR2 YFSETQ. In DNA, the CDR3 is TGCGCCAGCAGCTTGGCGGGTGAGGCGGGTACCTACGAGCAGTACTTC. The encoded protein is CASSLAGEAGTYEQYF.

Only a few counts were recorded for this clone. The chain couples TRBV6-5 to TRBJ1-5; D is uncertain. Germline V gives CDR1 MNHEY, CDR2 SVGAGI. V lost 5 bases and J 0 bases, leaving 11 bases between the germline ends. The CDR3 is 15 amino acids. CDR3 in amino acids: CASSPQVYSNQPQHF. The CDR3, as DNA: TGTGCCAGCAGTCCGCAGGTATATAGCAATCAGCCCCAGCATTTT.

This clone was picked up one time. This chain links TRBV28 with TRBJ1-1, with unresolved D. The CDR3 loop spans 12 amino acids. The V end lost 6 bases, the J end lost 11 bases, and 16 bases lay between the germline ends. CDR1 and CDR2 from the germline V gene are MDHEN and SYDVKM. The CDR3 protein is CASSPPEMYAFF. For the CDR3, the DNA is TGTGCCAGCAGCCCTCCGGAGATGTATGCTTTCTTT.

This sequence joins TRBV28 and TRBJ1-1, with D hard to call. With 2 bases removed from V and 0 bases from J, the gap between germline ends came to 10 bases. CDR1 and CDR2 from the germline V gene are MDHEN and SYDVKM. The CDR3 contains 15 residues. CDR3 amino acids: CASSLQATMNTEAFF. The CDR3 bases are TGTGCCAGCAGTTTACAGGCCACAATGAACACTGAAGCTTTCTTT.

The rearrangement uses TRBV28 and TRBJ2-1, with 8 bases fitting TRBD1. The germline CDR1 and CDR2 sequences are MDHEN and SYDVKM. The CDR3 is 15 amino acids. With 4 bases clipped from V and 2 bases from J, the junction kept 4 bases outside the gene matches. CDR3 sequence (DNA): TGTGCCAGCAGTTCGGCGACAGGGGCCTACAATGAGCAGTTCTTC. Its protein is CASSSATGAYNEQFF.

This clone showed up just once. The gene calls are TRBV5-1 and TRBJ2-3, with 9 nucleotides matching TRBD1. The CDR3 runs to 14 residues. The trim removed 4 bases at V and 5 bases at J, leaving 5 bases unmatched. The germline V gene encodes CDR1 SGHRS and CDR2 YFSETQ. In DNA form, the CDR3 reads TGCGCCAGCAGCCGGGACAGGGAGAAAGATACGCAGTATTTT. The encoded protein is CASSRDREKDTQYF.

The V gene is TRBV5-1, the J gene TRBJ2-1; TRBD2 matches 8 bases. The trim removed 4 bases at V and 1 base at J, leaving 10 bases unmatched. CDR3 size: 17 residues. Germline V gene sequence: CDR1 SGHRS, CDR2 YFSETQ. The CDR3 region is CASSPGQIAGSYNEQFF. DNA for the CDR3: TGCGCCAGCAGCCCCGGTCAAATAGCGGGGTCCTACAATGAGCAGTTCTTC. The full variable domain, in which reference TRBV5-1 and TRBJ2-1 provide the parts outside the CDR3, is KAGVTQTPRYLIKTRGQQVTLSCSPISGHRSVSWYQQTPGQGLQFLFEYFSETQRNKGNFPGRFSGRQFSNSRSEMNVSTLELGDSALYLCASSPGQIAGSYNEQFFGPGTRLTVL.

The rearrangement links TRBV28 to TRBJ1-1; the match to TRBD1 covers 9 bases. Trimming at V came to 11 bases and at J to 4 bases, leaving 14 bases not matched to a gene. CDR3 length equals 15 residues. The germline V gene has CDR1 MDHEN and CDR2 SYDVKM. CDR3 region: CAACLPGTGSTEAFF. CDR3 nucleotide sequence: TGTGCCGCTTGCCTTCCCGGGACAGGGAGCACTGAAGCTTTCTTT. Complete variable domain (other parts from reference TRBV28 and TRBJ1-1): DVKVTQSSRYLVKRTGEKVFLECVQDMDHENMFWYRQDPGLGLRLIYFSYDVKMKEKGDIPEGYSVSREKKERFSLILESASTNQTSMYLCAACLPGTGSTEAFFGQGTRLTVV.

The chain couples TRBV19 to TRBJ1-1; weak D call: TRBD1 (5 bases). The germline V and J ends were trimmed by 4 bases and 4 bases, with 16 bases remaining between them. The CDR3 is made up of 15 amino acids. The V gene's germline CDR1 is LNHDA and CDR2 SQIVND (reference sequence). The CDR3 is CASSTQASASTEAFF. Written as DNA, the CDR3 is TGTGCCAGTAGTACACAGGCCTCGGCGAGCACTGAAGCTTTCTTT.